This TCR beta chain came from a study of T cells in localized non-small cell lung cancer. Study-level results: The study sequenced only one region of the tumor. As a result, intratumor heterogeneity could not be excluded and remains possible. Researchers found a median about 53 of the top 100 tumor clones in adjacent lung. The study found T cell clonality highest in uninvolved adjacent lung, above tumor.

Points on this clone: Antigen specificity is unknown.

V lost 6 bases to trimming and J lost 10 bases, with 16 bases between them. This CDR3 contains 14 residues. Germline CDR1 and CDR2: SNHLY and FYNNEI. The protocol was immunoSEQ multiplex PCR, while the TCRdb copy is restricted to in-frame clones and leaves out a portion. The sample lists about 18,000 clones; approximately 90% were seen once. The sample consisted of peripheral blood, taken before any cancer treatment. This TCR came from a woman between 35 and 70 years old with stage I lung adenocarcinoma. The rearrangement links TRBV2 to TRBJ1-6; tentative D call: TRBD1 (5 bases). The CDR3 coding sequence is TGTGCCAGCAGCCTATCCCCAGGGTCCTCACCCCTCCACTTT. Translating gives CASSLSPGSSPLHF.